Listed below are T cell receptor beta chains from one sample, sequenced in a study of CD8+ T cells in alopecia areata. Using immunoSEQ multiplex PCR, the repertoire was profiled, and TCRdb retains in-frame clones only, with some absent. Of roughly 180,000 clones in the sample, over 55% were seen once. The sequencing used CD4+ T cells sorted from blood, collected at week 0. The origin of the receptors is a human donor with alopecia areata. Both conserved end residues are part of each CDR3. Not every row has a clone size; where given, it reads once, few, many or a size class.

>TRBV28|-|TRBJ2-2
CASSLGQIISTGELFF
>TRBV25-1|-|TRBJ2-7
CASLHAGGNEQYF
>TRBV29-1|-|TRBJ1-1
CSARPRGGDTEAFF
>TRBV30|-|TRBJ1-1
CAENYLRGTEAFF
>TRBV6-5|-|TRBJ2-5
CASSYTTGVQETQYF
>TRBV28|few|TRBJ1-6
CASSLYRGFSPLHF
>TRBV11-2|-|TRBJ2-5
CASSFGTSKETQYF
>TRBV4-1|-|TRBJ2-3
CASSLRQRGADTQYF
>TRBV20-1|-|TRBJ2-7
CSASQEDEQYF
>TRBV7-2|once|TRBJ2-3
CASSLVGARVDTQYF
>TRBV4-2|-|TRBJ2-1
CASSQDLRQGANEQFF
>TRBV9|-|TRBJ2-4
CASSVAGEDSNQYF
>TRBV11-2|-|TRBJ2-7
CASSLLRGSYEQYF
>TRBV10-3|-|TRBJ1-5
CAISERLEGPQHF
>TRBV29-1|-|TRBJ2-1
CSVHQGGEQFF
>TRBV29-1|-|TRBJ1-2
CSVPGQGLYGYTF
>TRBV29-1|few|TRBJ2-1
CSVEDGGLSNEQFF
>TRBV29-1|few|TRBJ2-2
CSVGINTGELFF
>TRBV27|-|TRBJ2-7
CASSKGQGPEQYF
>TRBV25-1|-|TRBJ2-5
CASSDLGTVQETQYF
>TRBV11-2|once|TRBJ1-1
CASRPRGTDDGEAFF
>TRBV27|-|TRBJ1-2
CASRSLGRDYGYTF
>TRBV28|few|TRBJ1-2
CASSLWQGAGYGYTF
>TRBV23-1|few|TRBJ2-5
CASTLAGGQETQYF
>TRBV7-2|-|TRBJ2-7
CASRTGRGNYEQYF
>TRBV5-1|once|TRBJ1-2
CASSLLTESYGYTF
>TRBV20-1|-|TRBJ1-2
CSATTVFGYTF
>TRBV7-9|-|TRBJ2-7
CASSLEGPLKQYF
>TRBV29-1|-|TRBJ1-2
CSVELNSNYGYTF
>TRBV7-8|few|TRBJ2-7
CASSVGTEPTREQYF
>TRBV4-1|-|TRBJ2-3
CASSQDSDTQYF
>TRBV25-1|-|TRBJ2-1
CASSLLGLAVEQFF
>TRBV10-3|once|TRBJ1-1
CAISPGPNTEAFF
>TRBV9|few|TRBJ2-1
CASSVGQGASFEQFF
>TRBV5-1|-|TRBJ2-7
CASSANNYEQYF
>TRBV29-1|-|TRBJ1-1
CSGRDRAMNTEAFF
>TRBV30|-|TRBJ1-5
CAWSVGSDQPQHF
>TRBV25-1|-|TRBJ2-1
CASSGEGPRVFF
>TRBV7-2|-|TRBJ1-4
CASSLQPGEELFF
>TRBV10-1|few|TRBJ1-1
CARTTSIEAFF
>TRBV30|-|TRBJ2-1
CAWTGKYNEQFF
>TRBV5-6|-|TRBJ1-1
CASSLRGPNTEAFF
>TRBV6-6|-|TRBJ1-1
CASRAGGRERSEAFF
>TRBV30|-|TRBJ2-1
CAWGKVNEQFF
>TRBV29-1|-|TRBJ1-2
CSVGEGYDGYTF
>TRBV29-1|-|TRBJ1-1
CSVYTFMNTEAFF
>TRBV2|-|TRBJ2-7
CASTYSYEQYF